This paragraph reports one T cell receptor beta chain. The sort gate was single viable CD3+CD4+CD8-CD45RO+ cells for memory CD4+ T cells. The source of the sample is a study of memory CD4+ T cells and cytomegalovirus serostatus. Study-level background: Of the healthy Belgian adults, 9 were CMV seropositive and 20 to 30 seronegative.

Profiling relied on immunoSEQ multiplex PCR, and the TCRdb table lists in-frame clones only, not all of them. The table shows 40,000 or so clones, with around three quarters occurring only once. CDR1 MNHNS and CDR2 SASEGT come from the germline V gene. The CDR3 totals 15 residues. V shed 9 bases, J shed 4 bases, and the junction held 9 bases outside the gene matches. This receptor was taken from an adult in good health and CMV-seronegative. The specimen was memory CD4+ T cells from blood. The V gene is TRBV6-1, the J gene TRBJ2-1; 10 bases agree with TRBD2. DNA of the CDR3: TGTGCCAGTCTCGGGACTAGCGCCCTTTACAATGAGCAGTTCTTC. It specifies CASLGTSALYNEQFF.